Below, 16 T cell receptor beta chains from the same sample are listed, as sequenced in a study of circulating and synovial CD4+ cells in juvenile arthritis. Assay: immunoSEQ multiplex PCR; the TCRdb copy retains only in-frame clones and omits some. This table has around 31,000 clones, roughly 96% appearing once. The sample taken for sequencing was CD4+ T cells from blood. The receptors originated from a human donor with juvenile idiopathic arthritis.

V gene TRBV6-1 combines with J gene TRBJ2-1, with D perhaps matching TRBD1 (6 bases). V lost 2 bases to trimming and J lost 7 bases, with 15 bases between them. The germline CDR1 and CDR2 sequences are MNHNS and SASEGT. This CDR3 spans 15 amino acids. CDR3 sequence reads: CASSESPQGWNEQFF. The CDR3 DNA sequence: TGTGCCAGCAGTGAATCCCCCCAGGGGTGGAATGAGCAGTTCTTC.

The rearrangement links TRBV2 to TRBJ2-4; 10 bases fit TRBD2. Losses at the gene ends were 5 bases for V and 12 bases for J; bases not matched to a gene: 13. Germline-derived CDR1 and CDR2 are SNHLY and FYNNEI. The CDR3 covers 15 residues. The CDR3 DNA is TGTGCCAGCAGTAAATCCAGCGGGGGGGCCGATAATCAGTACTTC. Amino acids: CASSKSSGGADNQYF.

Details on this clone: A junction boundary mismatches the germline segment, possibly from a read error. Other DNA sequences in this specimen translate into the identical CDR3. This rearrangement joins TRBV14 to TRBJ1-6, with D perhaps TRBD1 (5 bases). The CDR3 runs 14 residues. Looked up from germline, CDR1 is SGHDN and CDR2 is FVKESK. The CDR3 DNA reads as TGTGCCAGCAGCCAGCCGACAGCAAATTCCCCCCTCCACTTT. As protein: CASSQPTANSPLHF.

This CDR3 reads CASSSLTGGSGANVLTF. The CDR3 DNA reads TGCGCCAGCAGCTCTCTAACGGGAGGGTCTGGGGCCAACGTCCTGACTTTC. The chain has TRBV5-1 and TRBJ2-6; 8 bases agree with TRBD2. Trimming removed 3 bases from V and 1 base from J; junction bases left unmatched: 6. The CDR3 consists of 17 residues. Germline CDR1 is SGHRS and CDR2 is YFSETQ.

The table lists this clone with a count of one. The V and J genes are TRBV6-6 and TRBJ2-7; 9 bases are a match to TRBD1. Germline V lookup: CDR1 MNHNY, CDR2 SVGAGI (reference sequence). This CDR3 comprises 14 residues. Germline trimming cut 11 bases from V and 4 bases from J; bases unmatched to any gene: 12. CDR3 nucleotide sequence: TGTGCCCTAGGGGCTGGGACAGGGCCTTACGAGCAGTACTTC. It encodes CALGAGTGPYEQYF.

The chain combines TRBV7-3 with TRBJ2-3; 8 bases fit TRBD1. The V segment lost 2 bases and the J segment 2 bases; nucleotides outside the gene matches: 6. Germline assignment: CDR1 SGHTA and CDR2 FQGTGA. The CDR3 sequence is 16 residues long. CDR3 DNA: TGTGCCAGCAGCTTAGGGGGACAGGCGTACACAGATACGCAGTATTTT. This sequence encodes CASSLGGQAYTDTQYF.

The rearrangement joins TRBV4-1 to TRBJ1-4; 7 nucleotides match TRBD1. Trimming at V came to 0 bases and at J to 5 bases, leaving 6 bases not matched to a gene. CDR1 MGHRA and CDR2 YSYEKL come from the germline V gene. This CDR3 is built from 16 residues. CDR3 DNA sequence: TGCGCCAGCAGCCAAGAGAGGGGGCGAAGGAATGAAAAACTGTTTTTT. Translating gives CASSQERGRRNEKLFF.

The V and J genes are TRBV7-9 and TRBJ1-1, with 10 nucleotides matching TRBD1. The CDR3 runs 13 residues. Germline CDR1 SEHNR, CDR2 FQNEAQ (reference sequence). Trimming at V came to 5 bases and at J to 10 bases, leaving 7 bases not matched to a gene. The CDR3 nucleotides are TGTGCCAGCAGCCAAACCGACAGGGGGCCAGCTTTCTTT. Translation gives CASSQTDRGPAFF.

V gene TRBV27 combines with J gene TRBJ1-2, with 7 bases aligning to TRBD1. CDR3 length: 16 amino acids. Trimming cost V 6 bases and J 6 bases; bases outside gene matches: 16. The germline gives CDR1 MNHEY, CDR2 SMNVEV (reference sequence). This chain's CDR3 is CASRGRDRVPRNGYTF. The DNA of the CDR3 is TGTGCCAGCAGGGGCCGGGACAGAGTCCCCCGGAATGGCTACACCTTC.

This chain links TRBV7-8 with TRBJ2-6; 7 bases align to TRBD2. The germline V gene has CDR1 SGHVS and CDR2 FQNEAQ. V was pared by 5 bases and J by 0 bases, with 7 bases of the junction left unmatched. The CDR3 has 17 residues. CDR3 nucleotide sequence: TGTGCCAGCAGCCCCCGACGGGGGGACTCTGGGGCCAACGTCCTGACTTTC. It codes for CASSPRRGDSGANVLTF.

This clone appeared a single time. The chain links TRBV19 to TRBJ2-2; 8 bases match TRBD1. Trimming removed 5 bases from V and 5 bases from J; junction bases left unmatched: 7. Per the germline V gene, CDR1 is LNHDA and CDR2 is SQIVND (reference sequence). This CDR3 is built from 15 residues. The CDR3 protein is CASSPPTGGTGELFF. In DNA form, the CDR3 reads TGTGCCAGTAGTCCCCCCACAGGGGGGACCGGGGAGCTGTTTTTT.

The chain combines TRBV14 with TRBJ2-7; D is ambiguous. Germline V gene sequence: CDR1 SGHDN, CDR2 FVKESK. Trimming left V 2 bases short and J 4 bases short, with 30 bases between. The CDR3 is 20 amino acids. The CDR3 region is CASSQNLWLQKTQQDYEQYF. CDR3 bases: TGTGCCAGCAGCCAAAACTTATGGTTGCAGAAAACTCAGCAGGATTACGAGCAGTACTTC.

This chain connects TRBV7-2 to TRBJ2-1; TRBD2 is a possible D gene (6 bases). Germline CDR1 SGHTA, CDR2 FQGNSA. The CDR3 consists of 16 residues. V lost 5 bases, J lost 8 bases, and 22 bases lay in between. CDR3 protein: CASSPYPGLPADEQFF. The CDR3 nucleotides read TGTGCCAGCAGCCCTTATCCGGGACTCCCAGCTGATGAGCAGTTCTTC.

The chain links TRBV28 to TRBJ1-1; 7 nucleotides align to TRBD1. V lost 3 bases, J lost 3 bases, and 10 bases stayed unmatched. The CDR3 length is 16 residues. From germline, CDR1 is MDHEN and CDR2 SYDVKM. The DNA for the CDR3 is TGTGCCAGCAGTTTTCAGTTTGGACAGGAGGACACTGAAGCTTTCTTT. Its protein product is CASSFQFGQEDTEAFF.

A remark on this clone: At one end the junction does not follow the germline gene, possibly because of a read error. The chain uses TRBV7-9 and TRBJ2-4, with TRBD2 as a possible D gene (6 bases). This CDR3 comprises 14 residues. Germline CDR1 and CDR2: SEHNR and FQNEAQ (reference sequence). CDR3 amino acids: CAGSGPLAKNIQYF. In DNA form, the CDR3 reads TGTGCCGGCAGCGGGCCACTAGCCAAAAACATTCAGTACTTC.

This chain joins TRBV10-3 and TRBJ2-3; D remains ambiguous. The V end was cut by 3 bases, the J end by 2 bases, with 9 bases between. In germline, CDR1 is ENHRY, CDR2 SYGVKD. The CDR3 contains 14 residues. CDR3 nucleotides: TGTGCCATCAGTGACAGGCAGGCCACAGATACGCAGTATTTT. Encoded protein: CAISDRQATDTQYF.